The 7 T cell receptor beta chains reported below all come from one sample, sequenced in a study of T-cell memory formation after mild COVID-19. Via MiXCR, TCRdb re-called the 5' RACE reads, giving one row per CDR3 protein. The sample has just under 150,000 distinct CDR3 sequences, 15% to 20% seen once. Material for sequencing was PBMCs or a T cell subset sorted from them (not recorded which). These receptors were taken from an adult woman who had mild COVID-19 (a few samples of this study predate the infection). Cell type and time point are not known.

The rearrangement joins TRBV5-1 to TRBJ2-2; D gene unclear. Trimming left V 5 bases short and J 3 bases short, with 8 bases between. The CDR3 has 13 amino acids. The germline gives CDR1 SGHRS, CDR2 YFSETQ. The CDR3 loop is CASRGSDTGELFF. CDR3 sequence (DNA): TGCGCCAGCAGGGGTTCGGACACCGGGGAGCTGTTTTTT.

V gene TRBV5-1 combines with J gene TRBJ2-3, with a tentative D call TRBD2 (7 bases). Per the germline V gene, CDR1 is SGHRS and CDR2 is YFSETQ. V lost 0 bases to trimming and J lost 3 bases, with 14 bases between them. The CDR3 totals 16 residues. Written as DNA, the CDR3 is TGCGCCAGCAGCTTGGGTAGGGGGGGCGCGACAGATACGCAGTATTTT. Its translation is CASSLGRGGATDTQYF.

As DNA, the CDR3 is TGTGCCAGCAGCGTAGAGACAGGGTGGGCCGGGGAGCTGTTTTTT. This encodes CASSVETGWAGELFF. The gene calls are TRBV9 and TRBJ2-2; 7 bases agree with TRBD1. J gave up 6 bases and V 0 bases, and 5 bases lay outside the gene matches. The germline gives CDR1 SGDLS, CDR2 YYNGEE. This CDR3 is built from 15 residues.

This chain uses TRBV2 with TRBJ1-1; D unresolved. Germline V CDR1 and CDR2: SNHLY, FYNNEI. CDR3 length: 14 amino acids. V gave up 5 bases and J gave up 0 bases, with 10 bases separating them. In DNA form, the CDR3 reads TGTGCCAGCAGTAGACTGGATTTGAACACTGAAGCTTTCTTT. Encoded protein: CASSRLDLNTEAFF.

This clonotype appeared a few times. The chain recombines TRBV5-1 with TRBJ2-1, with a weak D call TRBD1 (5 bases). Germline V gene data show CDR1 as SGHRS and CDR2 as YFSETQ. V lost 0 bases and J lost 6, with 10 bases in between. This CDR3 comprises 14 residues. CDR3 nucleotides: TGCGCCAGCAGCTTGGGGGGCGGCAGCAATGAGCAGTTCTTC. This sequence encodes CASSLGGGSNEQFF.

The rearrangement links TRBV5-1 to TRBJ1-1; the D is unclear. V lost 2 bases, J lost 2 bases, and 16 bases lay in between. This CDR3 has 16 amino acids. Germline CDR1 is SGHRS and CDR2 is YFSETQ. The CDR3 sequence is CASSLRQVQLNTEAFF. The CDR3 region has the DNA TGCGCCAGCAGCTTAAGGCAGGTTCAGCTAAACACTGAAGCTTTCTTT. The full variable domain, with the rest looked up from reference TRBV5-1 and TRBJ1-1, is KAGVTQTPRYLIKTRGQQVTLSCSPISGHRSVSWYQQTPGQGLQFLFEYFSETQRNKGNFPGRFSGRQFSNSRSEMNVSTLELGDSALYLCASSLRQVQLNTEAFFGQGTRLTVV.

This clonotype occurred a few times. The chain has TRBV7-9 and TRBJ1-1; D unresolved. CDR1 is SEHNR, CDR2 FQNEAQ, per germline (reference sequence). Trimming pared 3 bases from V and 6 bases from J, leaving 14 bases between. The CDR3 spans 14 residues. The CDR3 sequence is CASSLGERLAEAFF. CDR3 DNA sequence: TGTGCCAGCAGCTTGGGTGAAAGGTTGGCTGAAGCTTTCTTT.